The rows below give T cell receptor beta chains drawn from one sample of a study of T cells in Graves' hyperthyroidism and ophthalmopathy. One entry per CDR3 protein results from TCRdb running MiXCR on the multiplex PCR reads. The sample lists some 300,000 distinct CDR3 sequences, roughly 15% occurring once. Sequencing was performed on blood. These receptors were obtained from a man aged 30-40 years with Graves' hyperthyroidism. CDR3s include the opening cysteine and the closing phenylalanine or tryptophan. Fields, in order: V gene, D gene, J gene, clone size, CDR3 DNA, CDR3 protein. D genes are given only for firm matches. Size is stated for part of the rows, as once, few or many counts, or as a class when the clone is expanded.

V: TRBV9
D: TRBD1
J: TRBJ2-5
size: few
DNA: TGTGCCAGCCGCCCGACAGGGGAAGGTCGAGTGTTGGAGACCCAGTACTTC
CDR3: CASRPTGEGRVLETQYF

V: TRBV12-3/TRBV12-4
D: TRBD2
J: TRBJ2-2
size: .
DNA: TGTGCCAGCAGTTTAGGGCCCGGGAGGCCAAGCAGCACCGGGGAGCTGTTTTTT
CDR3: CASSLGPGRPSSTGELFF

V: TRBV7-9
D: .
J: TRBJ1-1
size: .
DNA: TGTGCCAGCAGCTCCCCTGCCCGGAGGAGGGGCACTAAAGCTTTCTTT
CDR3: CASSSPARRRGTKAFF

V: TRBV20-1
D: .
J: TRBJ1-3
size: few
DNA: TGCAGTGCTAGGCCCCTCGGGGGTGGAAACACCATATATTTT
CDR3: CSARPLGGGNTIYF

V: TRBV5-5
D: .
J: TRBJ2-1
size: .
DNA: TGTGCCAGCAGCCGATTCCCCGGGCTTTACAATGAGCAGTTCTTC
CDR3: CASSRFPGLYNEQFF

V: TRBV9
D: .
J: TRBJ2-1
size: few
DNA: TGTGCCAGCAGCCTTAATCCGGGGGACTTTGGGGTCGATGAGCAGTTCTTC
CDR3: CASSLNPGDFGVDEQFF

V: TRBV7-3
D: TRBD2
J: TRBJ2-7
size: many
DNA: TGTGCCAGCAGCTTAGCTAGCGGGGCCCCCAACGAGCAGTACTTC
CDR3: CASSLASGAPNEQYF

V: TRBV10-1
D: TRBD1
J: TRBJ2-1
size: many
DNA: TGCGCCAGCAGTGAAGAGGACAGGCTTAGCCCCGGCAGGCTTAATGAGCAGTTCTTC
CDR3: CASSEEDRLSPGRLNEQFF

V: TRBV20-1
D: .
J: TRBJ2-2
size: few
DNA: TGCAGTGCTAGAAGTCCATTAGGCGGGGAGCTGTTTTTT
CDR3: CSARSPLGGELFF

V: TRBV6-2/TRBV6-3
D: .
J: TRBJ2-2
size: .
DNA: TGTGCCAGCAGCGACGGGCGCGCCAACACCGGGGAGCTGTTTTTT
CDR3: CASSDGRANTGELFF

V: TRBV2
D: TRBD1
J: TRBJ2-2
size: .
DNA: TGTGCCAGCAGCCGGAACAGGGGGGACACCGGGGAGCTGTTTTTT
CDR3: CASSRNRGDTGELFF

V: TRBV20-1
D: TRBD2
J: TRBJ2-4
size: .
DNA: TGCAGTGCTAGAGTGGGGGGGAACGGAAACATTCAGTACTTC
CDR3: CSARVGGNGNIQYF

V: TRBV7-8
D: TRBD1
J: TRBJ1-1
size: many
DNA: TGTGCCAGCGCAACCCAAACGGAATACAGGGGGGCGAACACTGAAGCTTTCTTT
CDR3: CASATQTEYRGANTEAFF

V: TRBV27
D: TRBD1
J: TRBJ1-1
size: many
DNA: TGTGCCAGCAGTTTGCGTCCGGGACAGAGTGAAGCTTTCTTT
CDR3: CASSLRPGQSEAFF

V: TRBV19
D: .
J: TRBJ1-4
size: few
DNA: TGTGCCAGTAGTCCCCGGGACGGTAATGAAAAACTGTTTTTT
CDR3: CASSPRDGNEKLFF

V: TRBV7-9
D: TRBD2
J: TRBJ2-1
size: few
DNA: TGTGCCAGCAGAAGGACTAGCATTTCCAATGAGCAGTTCTTC
CDR3: CASRRTSISNEQFF

V: TRBV9
D: .
J: TRBJ2-2
size: .
DNA: TGTGCCAGCAGCGTAACCAGGGGAGACACCAGGGAGCTGTTTTTT
CDR3: CASSVTRGDTRELFF

V: TRBV7-9
D: .
J: TRBJ2-2
size: .
DNA: TGTGCCAGCAGCTTCAAAAAACAGACAGTCCCCGGGGAGCTGTTTTTT
CDR3: CASSFKKQTVPGELFF

V: TRBV11-2
D: TRBD2
J: TRBJ2-1
size: many
DNA: TGTGCCAGCAGCTCCACCCCCACTAGCGGGAGTAACTATGAGCAGTTCTTC
CDR3: CASSSTPTSGSNYEQFF

V: TRBV7-3
D: .
J: TRBJ1-1
size: many
DNA: TGTGCCAGCAGCTTAACTCTCGACAGTAACACTGAAGCTTTCTTT
CDR3: CASSLTLDSNTEAFF

V: TRBV2
D: .
J: TRBJ1-5
size: .
DNA: TGTGCCAGCAGTGACCCAAGTCAGCCCCAGCATTTT
CDR3: CASSDPSQPQHF